This T cell receptor (beta chain) originates from a study of OX40 agonist ivuxolimab in advanced cancers. With regard to this clone: Its specificity is not known.

Overall study results and limits: Averaging showed that CD8+ T cells had more expanded clones than CD4+ did. Patients who responded partially at 0.1-3.0 mg/kg showed clonal expansion ranking among the lowest.

The CDR3 has 13 amino acids. Germline CDR1 SGHVS, CDR2 FQNEAQ. The V and J ends lost 3 bases and 4 bases, in that order; junction bases with no gene match: 2. Sequencing used immunoSEQ multiplex PCR; TCRdb keeps in-frame clones, though not all of them. The table includes over 50,000 clones, approximately 91% detected once. This receptor was identified in an adult with an advanced solid tumor such as melanoma, head and neck, liver or kidney cancer. The specimen was CD4+ or CD8+ T cells sorted from blood, collected in a trial of the OX40 agonist ivuxolimab. The J gene is TRBJ2-7, the V gene TRBV7-8; 8 positions match TRBD1. In DNA, the CDR3 is TGTGCCAGCAGCTTGACAGGGGTATACGAGCAGTACTTC. Protein product: CASSLTGVYEQYF.